The T cell receptor (beta chain) described here comes from a study of monozygotic twins with inflammatory bowel disease. CDR1 and CDR2 (germline): SNHLY, FYNNEI. This CDR3 is 15 amino acids long. General study findings and limits: Lower TCRbeta diversity (inverse Simpson) was seen in IBD patients than in healthy co-twins.

About this clonotype itself: What it recognizes is unknown.

TCRdb reprocessed the 5' RACE reads and reports one entry per CDR3 protein, with no DNA. The sample's table shows tens of thousands of distinct CDR3 sequences. The sequenced material came from blood. The J gene is TRBJ2-6, the V gene TRBV2. This clonotype originated in a human donor with ulcerative colitis or Crohn's disease, or a healthy co-twin of an affected twin (not recorded which). CDR3 sequence reads: CASNVRFSGANVLTF. Complete variable domain (other parts from reference TRBV2 and TRBJ2-6): EPEVTQTPSHQVTQMGQEVILRCVPISNHLYFYWYRQILGQKVEFLVSFYNNEISEKSEIFDDQFSVERPDGSNFTLKIRSTKLEDSAMYFCASNVRFSGANVLTFGAGSRLTVL.